This record concerns one TCR beta chain sequence. Its target is unknown. This CDR3 is 16 amino acids long. Germline V lookup: CDR1 SQVTM, CDR2 ANQGSEA. This entry belongs to a study of CXCR3-negative and CXCR3-positive naive CD8 T cells. The wider study: Libraries each contributed about 1.5 +/- 0.3 million TRB reads, for roughly 140 million in total.

Libraries of TRB cDNA were made by 5' RACE and carried UMIs. TCRdb reprocessed the 5' RACE reads, keeping one entry per CDR3 protein, no DNA. The table lists about 120,000 distinct CDR3 sequences. Study observations and caveats: Researchers report that CXCR3-positive naive cells carry more hydrophobic TRB CDR3s than CXCR3-negative naive cells. Naive cells, whether CXCR3-negative or CXCR3-positive, had similar TRBV-TRBJ usage, while memory cells differed. CXCR3 expression dropped partially after cryopreservation, and most assays relied on fresh PBMCs.

This chain connects TRBV29-1 to TRBJ2-7; TCRdb indicates TRBD1, and absent DNA this call remains unverified. This receptor was taken from a human donor in good health. Some clones in this sample may be carry-over from other donors' samples. What was sequenced was naive CXCR3+ CD8+ T cells from blood. The subset denotes: CD45RO-CCR7+CD27+CD95- naive CD8+ T cells expressing CXCR3 (TNR3+). The CDR3 sequence: CSVEGMAGQGIYEQYF.